A selection of T cell receptor beta chains follows, all from one sample in a study of Ad26.COV2.S vaccination and SARS-CoV-2 variants. Only in-frame clones appear in the TCRdb table, and some are missing; sequencing was by immunoSEQ multiplex PCR. The table records about 370,000 clones, around nine tenths of them present only once. Sequencing was performed on peripheral blood, taken in a trial of Ad26.COV2.S vaccine versus placebo. These receptors all come from a person between 18 and 60 years old who received the Ad26.COV2.S COVID-19 vaccine or a placebo. The CDR3 runs from the conserved cysteine through the conserved F or W. A D gene is named only where the DNA matches it firmly. Rows give clone size only sometimes, using once, few, many, or a class for an expanded clone.

d_call,v_call,clone_size,j_call,cdr3_aa,cdr3_nt
TRBD1,TRBV18,-,TRBJ1-2,CASSPTGDARYGYTF,TGTGCCAGCTCACCAACAGGGGACGCCCGTTATGGCTACACCTTC
-,TRBV25-1,-,TRBJ2-3,CASSDLGGPTDTQYF,TGTGCCAGCAGTGATTTGGGGGGCCCAACAGATACGCAGTATTTT
-,TRBV18,-,TRBJ2-3,CASSPSVGSGTDTQYF,TGTGCCAGCTCACCAAGTGTGGGGTCGGGAACAGATACGCAGTATTTT
TRBD1,TRBV2,-,TRBJ1-1,CASSGGDREAFF,TGTGCCAGCAGTGGGGGGGACAGGGAAGCTTTCTTT
-,TRBV2,-,TRBJ2-5,CASSTGTETQYF,TGTGCCAGCAGTACAGGGACGGAGACCCAGTACTTC
-,TRBV5-1,-,TRBJ2-7,CASSLALLQDSSYEQYF,TGCGCCAGCAGCTTGGCCCTCTTACAGGACTCTTCCTACGAGCAGTACTTC
-,TRBV4-3,-,TRBJ1-4,CASSQDANEKLFF,TGCGCCAGCAGCCAAGATGCTAATGAAAAACTGTTTTTT
TRBD1,TRBV19,-,TRBJ1-5,CASSTSGDRVWPQHF,TGTGCCAGTAGTACCTCAGGGGACAGGGTATGGCCCCAGCATTTT
-,TRBV10-2,-,TRBJ1-1,CASIGSEAFF,TGCGCCAGCATCGGTTCTGAAGCTTTCTTT
TRBD2,TRBV11-2,-,TRBJ2-7,CASRGLAGGLGMYEQYF,TGTGCCAGCAGAGGATTAGCGGGGGGATTGGGGATGTACGAGCAGTACTTC
-,TRBV7-9,-,TRBJ2-1,CASSLRFNGEQFF,TGTGCCAGCAGCTTACGATTCAACGGTGAGCAGTTCTTC
TRBD1,TRBV25-1,-,TRBJ2-3,CASSDGRGPDTQYF,TGTGCCAGCAGTGATGGCAGGGGGCCCGATACGCAGTATTTT
TRBD1,TRBV4-3,-,TRBJ1-2,CASSRTGDRGYTF,TGCGCCAGCAGCCGGACAGGGGATAGGGGCTACACCTTC
-,TRBV7-9,-,TRBJ2-1,CASTLTGTVYNEQFF,TGTGCCAGCACCCTCACCGGGACGGTCTACAATGAGCAGTTCTTC
-,TRBV7-8,-,TRBJ2-7,CASSFTGGVSYEQYF,TGTGCCAGCAGCTTCACAGGGGGGGTCTCCTACGAGCAGTACTTC
-,TRBV2,many,TRBJ1-4,CASGLYRDAEKLFF,TGTGCCAGCGGCCTTTACCGGGACGCTGAAAAACTGTTTTTT
TRBD1,TRBV4-3,-,TRBJ1-5,CASSTGTGHQPQHF,TGCGCCAGCAGCACTGGGACAGGGCATCAGCCCCAGCATTTT
-,TRBV6-1,once,TRBJ2-3,CASWDVGADTQYF,TGTGCCAGCTGGGACGTTGGGGCAGATACGCAGTATTTT
-,TRBV5-1,-,TRBJ1-6,CASSPQEPGANNSPLHF,TGCGCCAGCAGCCCCCAGGAGCCTGGGGCTAACAATTCACCCCTCCACTTT
-,TRBV27,-,TRBJ1-1,CASRRGRNTEAFF,TGTGCCAGCAGAAGGGGTCGGAACACTGAAGCTTTCTTT
-,TRBV24-1,-,TRBJ2-4,CATASLKTDIQYF,TGTGCCACCGCCAGCCTTAAGACTGACATTCAGTACTTC
-,TRBV2,-,TRBJ2-5,CASTGTQETQYF,TGTGCCAGCACCGGGACCCAAGAGACCCAGTACTTC
TRBD2,TRBV11-2,-,TRBJ2-3,CASSSGGRGGRDTQYF,TGTGCCAGCAGCTCCGGAGGTCGGGGGGGTAGGGATACGCAGTATTTT
-,TRBV5-1,once,TRBJ1-1,CASRRATERSEAFF,TGCGCCAGCAGAAGGGCCACGGAGCGTTCTGAAGCTTTCTTT
-,TRBV9,-,TRBJ1-3,CASSASGTFGNTIYF,TGTGCCAGCAGCGCATCCGGGACGTTTGGAAACACCATATATTTT
-,TRBV30,-,TRBJ1-5,CAWSAGGNQPQHF,TGTGCCTGGAGTGCAGGGGGCAATCAGCCCCAGCATTTT
-,TRBV4-1,-,TRBJ1-3,CASSLRGGGSGNTIYF,TGCGCCAGCAGCCTCAGGGGAGGTGGCTCTGGAAACACCATATATTTT
-,TRBV10-3,-,TRBJ1-1,CAIRGLEGAFF,TGTGCCATCAGGGGACTGGAAGGGGCTTTCTTT
-,TRBV7-6,-,TRBJ1-1,CASSFSKSHGDTEAFF,TGTGCCAGCAGCTTCTCAAAATCACATGGGGACACTGAAGCTTTCTTT
TRBD2,TRBV5-6,-,TRBJ2-1,CASYLGLAGPSYNEQFF,TGTGCCAGCTACCTAGGACTAGCGGGGCCCTCCTACAATGAGCAGTTCTTC
TRBD1,TRBV5-4,once,TRBJ1-2,CASSLAVGQGYGYTF,TGTGCCAGCAGCTTGGCCGTGGGACAGGGCTATGGCTACACCTTC
TRBD1,TRBV6-1,-,TRBJ2-3,CASSEQGGTDTQYF,TGTGCCAGCAGTGAACAGGGGGGCACAGATACGCAGTATTTT
-,TRBV29-1,-,TRBJ2-3,CSIIRAGDSTDTQYF,TGCAGCATCATTCGAGCAGGGGATAGCACAGATACGCAGTATTTT
-,TRBV10-3,-,TRBJ1-6,CAISAPENYSPLHF,TGTGCCATCAGTGCGCCCGAGAACTATTCACCCCTCCACTTT
-,TRBV3-1/TRBV3-2,-,TRBJ1-3,CASSQGTGWAGSGNTIYF,TGTGCCAGCAGCCAAGGCACAGGGTGGGCTGGCTCTGGAAACACCATATATTTT
-,TRBV18,-,TRBJ1-3,CASSPPVGGNTIYF,TGTGCCAGCTCACCACCGGTCGGGGGAAACACCATATATTTT
TRBD2,TRBV7-2,-,TRBJ2-7,CASSLGTSGDEQYF,TGTGCCAGCAGCTTAGGGACTAGCGGGGACGAGCAGTACTTC
-,TRBV18,-,TRBJ2-7,CASSQGVTSYEQYF,TGTGCCAGCTCACAGGGGGTCACTTCCTACGAGCAGTACTTC
-,TRBV6-1,-,TRBJ1-5,CASSESGGNQPQHF,TGTGCCAGCAGTGAATCAGGGGGCAATCAGCCCCAGCATTTT
-,TRBV5-1,-,TRBJ2-2,CASSLSGHTNTGELFF,TGCGCCAGCAGCTTGTCGGGACACACTAACACCGGGGAGCTGTTTTTT
TRBD2,TRBV5-1,-,TRBJ2-1,CASSLESGGYNEQFF,TGCGCCAGCAGCTTGGAATCGGGGGGCTACAATGAGCAGTTCTTC
-,TRBV28,-,TRBJ1-1,CASSLSGQIEAFF,TGTGCCAGCAGCCTAAGTGGACAGATTGAAGCTTTCTTT
TRBD2,TRBV6-2/TRBV6-3,-,TRBJ2-1,CASSYVLSGGAVYNEQFF,TGTGCCAGCAGTTACGTTCTCTCCGGGGGGGCAGTGTACAATGAGCAGTTCTTC
-,TRBV4-1,-,TRBJ2-7,CASTQTPEQYF,TGCGCCAGTACCCAGACACCCGAGCAGTACTTC
TRBD2,TRBV4-1,-,TRBJ2-5,CASSQVGAGGETQYF,TGCGCCAGCAGCCAAGTAGGAGCGGGGGGTGAGACCCAGTACTTC
TRBD2,TRBV9,-,TRBJ2-1,CASSVAAGLTNEQFF,TGTGCCAGCAGCGTAGCAGCGGGGTTAACAAATGAGCAGTTCTTC
-,TRBV3-1/TRBV3-2,-,TRBJ1-2,CASSQGSRALGMGGYTF,TGTGCCAGCAGCCAAGGTTCAAGGGCCTTGGGTATGGGTGGCTACACCTTC
TRBD1,TRBV19,-,TRBJ2-2,CASRGQGGWGELFF,TGTGCCAGTAGGGGACAGGGGGGATGGGGGGAGCTGTTTTTT
-,TRBV18,-,TRBJ2-2,CASSPSSVGGELFF,TGTGCCAGCTCACCTTCTAGCGTCGGCGGGGAGCTGTTTTTT
-,TRBV6-1,-,TRBJ1-4,CASSDWGLATNEKLFF,TGTGCCAGCAGTGACTGGGGACTTGCAACTAATGAAAAACTGTTTTTT